This record covers a single TCR beta chain. The antigen is not known. The sample belongs to a study of cytomegalovirus exposure and HLA in healthy donors. The PCR had 60 Vbeta and 13 Jbeta primers. Original processing methods: An analysis performed later counted roughly 80 million unique TCR beta chains (approximately 10 million of them shared). TCRdb's table, derived via immunoSEQ multiplex PCR, lists solely in-frame clones and lacks some. V and J calls and clone size are as listed in that table; D and trimming were resolved from the DNA. The table shows fewer than 250,000 clones, with roughly three quarters occurring only once. Overall study results and limits: Most TCR beta V segments were productive about 87% or about 30% of the time in an earlier analysis. Cytomegalovirus association was assigned to about 150 TCR beta chains.

The CDR3 contains 11 residues. Germline V gives CDR1 LNHDA, CDR2 SQIVND (reference sequence). Trimming left V 7 bases short and J 8 bases short, with 9 bases between. The gene calls are TRBV19 and TRBJ2-1, with D possibly being TRBD1 (5 bases). Sequencing was done on a sample of PBMCs. This receptor was identified in a woman in her late teens or twenties in good health and CMV-seronegative. The CDR3 spells CASMWGDEQFF. The CDR3 DNA sequence: TGTGCCAGTATGTGGGGCGATGAGCAGTTCTTC. Variable domain in full (rest from reference TRBV19 and TRBJ2-1): DGGITQSPKYLFRKEGQNVTLSCEQNLNHDAMYWYRQDPGQGLRLIYYSQIVNDFQKGDIAEGYSVSREKKESFPLTVTSAQKNPTAFYLCASMWGDEQFFGPGTRLTVL.